The clone carrying this T cell receptor (beta chain) was recorded a few times. Its antigen is not identified. This sample was included in a study of T-cell memory formation after mild COVID-19. It was 5'RACE with constant-segment primers that produced the TCR alpha and TCR beta cDNA libraries, which carried sample barcodes and UMIs. TCRdb analysed the 5' RACE reads with MiXCR anew, one entry per CDR3 protein. The sample contains more than 80,000 distinct CDR3 sequences, more than 15% of which appear only once. General study points: Later expanders leaned toward CD4+, whereas clones contracting from day 15 to 85 were balanced CD4/CD8. Pre-infection memory showed some responding clones, and this suggested that cross-reactive memory joined. Confirmation of SARS-CoV-2 specificity was lacking for second-wave clones peaking day 37.

Sequencing input: PBMCs or a T cell subset sorted from them (not recorded which). The receptor was derived from an adult woman who had mild COVID-19 (a few samples of this study predate the infection). Cell type and time point are not known.

The chain's CDR3 is CASSAASYEQYF. The CDR3 DNA follows: TGTGCCAGCAGCGCGGCTTCCTACGAGCAGTACTTC. V and J are TRBV7-9 and TRBJ2-7; D is unclear. This CDR3 contains 12 residues. Trimming took off 5 bases at V and 1 base at J, with 6 bases between the two ends. CDR1 and CDR2 (germline): SEHNR, FQNEAQ (reference sequence).